Listed below are T cell receptor beta chains from one sample, sequenced in a study of CD8+ T cells in alopecia areata. TCRdb keeps only in-frame clones here, not all; method: immunoSEQ multiplex PCR. The table has a few hundred thousand clones, 35% to 40% seen once; the top ten hold almost 0.5%. This specimen was CD4+ T cells sorted from blood, taken between weeks 30 and 35, from a patient treated with tofacitinib. The receptors were sampled from a human donor with alopecia areata. Each CDR3 is given with its conserved first and last residue. A D gene is named only where the DNA matches it firmly. Not every row has a clone size; where given, it reads once, few, many or a size class.

cdr3_nt: TGTGCCAGCAGCTTAGTTGACAGCGCCTACGAGCAGTACTTC; cdr3_aa: CASSLVDSAYEQYF; d_call: .; clone_size: .; v_call: TRBV5-4; j_call: TRBJ2-7
cdr3_nt: TGCGCCAGCAGCTTAAGTCCTAGCCCTTCCTACGAGCAGTACTTC; cdr3_aa: CASSLSPSPSYEQYF; d_call: .; clone_size: .; v_call: TRBV5-1; j_call: TRBJ2-7
cdr3_nt: TGTGCCAGCTCACCGACAGCGGGGCAGAGGAATGAGCAGTTCTTC; cdr3_aa: CASSPTAGQRNEQFF; d_call: TRBD2; clone_size: few; v_call: TRBV18; j_call: TRBJ2-1
cdr3_nt: TGCGCCAGCAGCTTTCACGGGGCCGATGAGCAGTTCTTC; cdr3_aa: CASSFHGADEQFF; d_call: .; clone_size: few; v_call: TRBV5-1; j_call: TRBJ2-1
cdr3_nt: TGCGCCAGCAGCTTGGAGGGGGCCAGCAATCAGCCCCAGCATTTT; cdr3_aa: CASSLEGASNQPQHF; d_call: TRBD1; clone_size: .; v_call: TRBV5-1; j_call: TRBJ1-5
cdr3_nt: TGTGCCAGCAGCTTAATCGGGACTAGCGGGGGACCCACAGATACGCAGTATTTT; cdr3_aa: CASSLIGTSGGPTDTQYF; d_call: TRBD2; clone_size: .; v_call: TRBV11-1; j_call: TRBJ2-3
cdr3_nt: TGTGCCATCAGCTCCTCGGGGGCAGGTAGAGAGACCCAGTACTTC; cdr3_aa: CAISSSGAGRETQYF; d_call: .; clone_size: .; v_call: TRBV10-3; j_call: TRBJ2-5
cdr3_nt: TGTGCCAGCACCACGTCGGGGGTATTAAGCTATGGCTACACCTTC; cdr3_aa: CASTTSGVLSYGYTF; d_call: .; clone_size: once; v_call: TRBV28; j_call: TRBJ1-2
cdr3_nt: TGTGCCACCAGCAGAGACCCCCAGGTCAACAATGAGCAGTTCTTC; cdr3_aa: CATSRDPQVNNEQFF; d_call: .; clone_size: .; v_call: TRBV15; j_call: TRBJ2-1
cdr3_nt: TGTGCCAGCAGCGTAGCTGTTCGTGGAAACTATGGCTACACCTTC; cdr3_aa: CASSVAVRGNYGYTF; d_call: .; clone_size: few; v_call: TRBV9; j_call: TRBJ1-2
cdr3_nt: TGTGCCAGTAGTATAGGAAGGGGGCTCAATGAGCAGTTCTTC; cdr3_aa: CASSIGRGLNEQFF; d_call: TRBD1; clone_size: few; v_call: TRBV19; j_call: TRBJ2-1
cdr3_nt: TGTGCCAGCAGGGGAGCCGGGACAGGGAGTACTGAAGCTTTCTTT; cdr3_aa: CASRGAGTGSTEAFF; d_call: TRBD1; clone_size: few; v_call: TRBV6-6; j_call: TRBJ1-1
cdr3_nt: TGTGCCAGCAGTTACTCCGGACAGGGAGGCTATGGCTACACCTTC; cdr3_aa: CASSYSGQGGYGYTF; d_call: TRBD1; clone_size: .; v_call: TRBV6-6; j_call: TRBJ1-2
cdr3_nt: TGTGCCTGGAGTGGTGGGAGCTATGGCTACACCTTC; cdr3_aa: CAWSGGSYGYTF; d_call: .; clone_size: few; v_call: TRBV30; j_call: TRBJ1-2
cdr3_nt: TGCGCCAGCAGTCGGTCATTCCAAGCCTTCTCCTACGAGCAGTACTTC; cdr3_aa: CASSRSFQAFSYEQYF; d_call: .; clone_size: few; v_call: TRBV4-1; j_call: TRBJ2-7
cdr3_nt: TGTGCTAGTGGTTTACCGGGACGGGGGGCGCCCCAGCATTTT; cdr3_aa: CASGLPGRGAPQHF; d_call: .; clone_size: .; v_call: TRBV12-5; j_call: TRBJ1-5
cdr3_nt: TGTGCCAGCAGTGATTCCGGCAGGGGAACAGATACGCAGTATTTT; cdr3_aa: CASSDSGRGTDTQYF; d_call: .; clone_size: .; v_call: TRBV25-1; j_call: TRBJ2-3
cdr3_nt: TGTGCCAGCTCACCACCAAACGGGGGGGCAATCAATGAGCAGTTCTTC; cdr3_aa: CASSPPNGGAINEQFF; d_call: TRBD2; clone_size: .; v_call: TRBV18; j_call: TRBJ2-1
cdr3_nt: TGTGCCAGCTCACCAACGGGGACTAGCGGGGGAAATGAGCAGTTCTTC; cdr3_aa: CASSPTGTSGGNEQFF; d_call: TRBD2; clone_size: few; v_call: TRBV18; j_call: TRBJ2-1
cdr3_nt: TGTGCCAGCAGTGCGCCGGGACGGGGACCCGAGCAGTACTTC; cdr3_aa: CASSAPGRGPEQYF; d_call: .; clone_size: .; v_call: TRBV6-5; j_call: TRBJ2-7
cdr3_nt: TGCAGTGCAGGGGTAAACACTGAAGCTTTCTTT; cdr3_aa: CSAGVNTEAFF; d_call: .; clone_size: few; v_call: TRBV20-1; j_call: TRBJ1-1
cdr3_nt: TGTGCCAGCAGCGCCGGGACAGGGGAAAAACTGTTTTTT; cdr3_aa: CASSAGTGEKLFF; d_call: TRBD1; clone_size: .; v_call: TRBV9; j_call: TRBJ1-4